The source of this TCR beta chain is a study of molecular identifiers for immune sequencing clone quantification. V lost 4 bases to trimming and J lost 0 bases; unmatched junction nucleotides: 5. The CDR3 length is 16 residues. Germline V gene data show CDR1 as PRHDT and CDR2 as FYEKMQ (reference sequence). As previously described, bulk TCR libraries were made using listed TCR primers. TCRdb re-called the PCR reads with MiXCR, one entry per CDR3 protein. The sample gives some 320,000 distinct CDR3 sequences, about 22% of which show up once; approximately 0.84% is in the top ten. RNA fractions of 10%, 30% or 50% and roughly 19,000 to 1,000,000 sorted cells were the source of naive CD8 libraries.

Specimen: naive CD8+ T cells from blood, with Jurkat cell RNA spiked in. Subset noted: FACS-sorted CD8+CD4-CCR7+CD45RA+ naive T cells. This receptor was obtained from a human donor in good health. Some libraries in this study had Jurkat cell RNA spiked in. The chain links TRBV13 to TRBJ2-3; TRBD2 agrees at 9 bases. CDR3 bases: TGTGCCAGCAGCTCCTCTAGCGGGGATAGCACAGATACGCAGTATTTT. The encoded protein is CASSSSSGDSTDTQYF.